The clone carrying this TCR beta chain came up many times. Source material for naive CD8 libraries was about 19,000 to 1,100,000 sorted cells, with 10%, 30% or 50% RNA. This sample is drawn from a study of molecular identifiers for immune sequencing clone quantification. Libraries of bulk TCR were made by previously described methods (with listed TCR primers). TCRdb itself ran the PCR reads through MiXCR, one entry per CDR3 protein. The sample holds about 640,000 distinct CDR3 sequences, 15% to 20% seen once. CDR1 is SEHNR and CDR2 is FQNEAQ in the germline V gene (reference sequence). The CDR3 length is 17 residues. The ends were cut back, 5 bases at V and 0 bases at J, with 17 bases in the middle.

The receptor was isolated from a human donor in good health. Some libraries in this study had Jurkat cell RNA spiked in. The chain is built from TRBV7-9 and TRBJ1-3; unclear D gene. The sequenced sample consisted of naive CD8+ T cells from blood, with Jurkat cell RNA spiked in. Subset in this sample: FACS-sorted CD8+CD4-CCR7+CD45RA+ naive T cells. In DNA, the CDR3 is TGTGCCAGCAGCCACACCTCCGACGTCGCCTCTGGAAACACCATATATTTT. Protein sequence: CASSHTSDVASGNTIYF.